The next 14 T cell receptor beta chains were all read from a single sample in a study of blood T cell repertoires in COVID-19 (dated by TCRdb to the early 2020s). Libraries were built with the immunoSEQ multiplex PCR assay. What TCRdb holds here is the immuneACCESS table cut down to in-frame rearrangements. Part of the clones is not present; checked against another copy, under half of the missing clones reflect an unresolved V gene, and the others are unexplained. The sample data list over 100,000 clones, and about 76% of these were observed just once. The top ten hold about 8% of the sample. The sequenced sample consisted of peripheral blood. The source of these receptors is a woman aged 55-69 years with active or convalescent COVID-19.

This clone was recorded only once. The genes are TRBV21-1 and TRBJ1-5; TRBD1 was called by the table and not checked on the DNA. TRBV21-1 represents a pseudogene. The CDR3 totals 10 residues. The DNA of the CDR3 is TGTGCCAGCCCATCTCAGCCCCAGCATTTT. Protein: CASPSQPQHF.

This clone is a singleton in its sample. J is TRBJ2-6 and V is TRBV3-1 (or the pseudogene TRBV3-2), with 8 bases aligning to TRBD1. The trim removed 2 bases at V and 2 bases at J, leaving 5 bases unmatched. The CDR3 is 17 residues long. Germline V gene data show CDR1 as LGHDT and CDR2 as YNNKEL (reference sequence). The CDR3 region has the DNA TGTGCCAGCAGCCAACCGACAGGGGCAGCTGGGGCCAACGTCCTGACTTTC. Amino acids: CASSQPTGAAGANVLTF.

In DNA form, the CDR3 reads TGTGCCACCAGTGAACCAGGGGGCGCGGGAACAGATACGCAGTATTTT. Translating gives CATSEPGGAGTDTQYF. V and J are TRBV24-1 and TRBJ2-3; 8 bases are a match to TRBD1. This CDR3 is built from 16 residues. The germline V gene encodes CDR1 KGHDR and CDR2 SFDVKD. J lost 3 bases, V lost 4 bases, and 8 bases had no gene match.

This rearrangement joins TRBV28 to TRBJ1-1; D uncertain. Germline CDR1 MDHEN, CDR2 SYDVKM. V shed 4 bases and J shed 7 bases, with 19 bases lying between them. The CDR3 runs to 15 residues. The CDR3 DNA is TGTGCCAGCAGTTCCTACCGTGGAGAGTTGAGTGAAGCTTTCTTT. Its translation is CASSSYRGELSEAFF.

The CDR3 region has the DNA TGTGCCAGCAGCTCAGTGGGACAGATCTCGACCTGGGAAAAACTGTTTTTT. Protein sequence: CASSSVGQISTWEKLFF. The V gene is TRBV5-5, the J gene TRBJ1-4; 7 bases match TRBD1. Germline CDR1 SGHKS, CDR2 YYEKEE (reference sequence). J was trimmed by 8 bases and V by 3 bases; bases with no gene match: 16. This CDR3 spans 17 amino acids. Using reference TRBV5-5 and TRBJ1-4 for the parts outside the CDR3, the full variable domain is DAGVTQSPTHLIKTRGQQVTLRCSPISGHKSVSWYQQVLGQGPQFIFQYYEKEERGRGNFPDRFSARQFPNYSSELNVNALLLGDSALYLCASSSVGQISTWEKLFFGSGTQLSVL.

The chain joins TRBV25-1 to TRBJ2-1; the D gene is possibly TRBD2 (5 bases). V was trimmed by 5 bases and J by 2 bases, leaving 7 bases between them. Germline V gene lookup returns CDR1 MGHDK and CDR2 SYGVNS. This CDR3 comprises 13 residues. CDR3 protein: CASSSGAYNEQFF. The CDR3 DNA is TGTGCCAGCAGTTCCGGGGCCTACAATGAGCAGTTCTTC.

The V gene is TRBV4-3, the J gene TRBJ2-7, with TRBD2 matching 8 bases. Germline trimming cut 5 bases from V and 3 bases from J; bases unmatched to any gene: 6. The CDR3 length is 14 residues. Germline V gene lookup returns CDR1 LGHNA and CDR2 YSLEER. This chain's CDR3 is CASSASAGDYEQYF. CDR3 sequence (DNA): TGCGCCAGCAGCGCCTCAGCGGGGGACTACGAGCAGTACTTC.

This clone was observed a few times. This chain links TRBV4-3 with TRBJ2-7; 11 bases line up with TRBD2. The CDR3 is 16 residues long. V gave up 0 bases and J gave up 5 bases; unmatched junction bases: 6. The germline CDR1 and CDR2 sequences are LGHNA and YSLEER. This chain's CDR3 is CASSQEVAGGWDEQYF. CDR3 DNA sequence: TGCGCCAGCAGCCAAGAAGTAGCGGGAGGGTGGGACGAGCAGTACTTC.

With regard to this clone: A junction boundary mismatches the germline segment, possibly from a read error. V gene TRBV12-3 or TRBV12-4 combines with J gene TRBJ1-1; D gene unclear. CDR3 length: 13 residues. In nucleotides, the CDR3 is TGTGCCAGCACTTTACGAGAGGGATTCTCGTTAGAATTT. It encodes CASTLREGFSLEF.

This clone appeared once. The chain couples TRBV7-9 to TRBJ1-1, with D possibly being TRBD1 (6 bases). Trimming stripped 5 bases from V and 3 bases from J, with 13 bases between. The CDR3 has 14 residues. Germline V CDR1 and CDR2: SEHNR, FQNEAQ (reference sequence). The DNA of the CDR3 is TGTGCCAGCAGCCCGAGGACAGTGTACACTGAAGCTTTCTTT. Encoded protein: CASSPRTVYTEAFF.

This clone was observed once. The chain carries TRBV6-4 and TRBJ2-7; 9 bases align to TRBD1. Germline V CDR1 and CDR2: MRHNA, SNTAGT. The CDR3 is made up of 17 amino acids. The J segment lost 0 bases and the V segment lost 9 bases, leaving 15 bases of the junction unmatched. The CDR3 nucleotides read TGTGCCAGTCCTACCTCCGGGACAGGGCCTTACTCCTACGAGCAGTACTTC. It translates to CASPTSGTGPYSYEQYF.

J is TRBJ1-3 and V is TRBV7-2; 7 bases map to TRBD1. V lost 5 bases and J lost 4; bases outside the gene matches: 8. Germline CDR1 reads SGHTA; CDR2 reads FQGNSA. This CDR3 spans 15 amino acids. The CDR3 DNA sequence: TGTGCCAGCAGCCGCCCGCCGGGACAGGGAAACACCATATATTTT. Amino acids: CASSRPPGQGNTIYF.

This chain links TRBV4-3 with TRBJ2-7, with 12 bases that match TRBD2. The CDR3 has 19 residues. Germline V gene lookup returns CDR1 LGHNA and CDR2 YSLEER. V lost 0 bases and J lost 3; bases outside the gene matches: 12. CDR3 DNA sequence: TGCGCCAGCAGCCAAGATCTTGGGGTGGCTAGCGGGAGGGACTACGAGCAGTACTTC. Residues: CASSQDLGVASGRDYEQYF.

V usage is TRBV6-1 and J usage is TRBJ1-5; no definite D call. The CDR3 covers 15 residues. Trimming shortened V by 1 base and J by 0 bases, and 7 bases separated the two germline ends. Per germline, CDR1 MNHNS and CDR2 SASEGT. In nucleotides, the CDR3 is TGTGCCAGCAGTGAAGGGCAATTTAGCAATCAGCCCCAGCATTTT. Residues: CASSEGQFSNQPQHF.